The present entry profiles one TCR beta chain with its context. This entry comes from a study of blood T cell repertoires in COVID-19. Looking at the study overall: Both acute and convalescent COVID-19 samples were obtained from the United States, Italy and Spain. T cells, B-cell-depleted T cells, or PBMCs supplied cDNA or gDNA.

Original methodology: Counts of nucleated cells, estimated from reference gene primer amplification, were obtained. Sequenced by immunoSEQ multiplex PCR; TCRdb stores in-frame clones only, minus some. V and J calls and clone size follow that table, whereas D and trimming were derived from the DNA. This table holds fewer than 55,000 clones, roughly 91% found once. Germline assignment: CDR1 SGHRS and CDR2 YFSETQ. The J segment lost 3 bases and the V segment lost 3 bases, leaving 5 bases of the junction unmatched. CDR3 size: 15 residues. This receptor was obtained from an elderly man with active or convalescent COVID-19. This rearrangement joins TRBV5-1 to TRBJ2-3, with 9 bases aligning to TRBD1. The sequenced material came from peripheral blood. The CDR3, as DNA: TGCGCCAGCAGCTCCGGGACAGGGCAAACAGATACGCAGTATTTT. It specifies CASSSGTGQTDTQYF.